A selection of T cell receptor beta chains follows, all from one sample in a study of shared clonotypes between healthy human individuals. Profiling relied on immunoSEQ multiplex PCR, and the TCRdb table lists in-frame clones only, not all of them. The sample contains roughly 2,300,000 clones, roughly 92% of which appear only once. Sequencing was done on a sample of naive CD4+ T cells from PBMCs. Every receptor here comes from a man between 18 and 35 years old in good health. Some clones in this sample may be carry-over from other donors' samples. CDR3s include the opening cysteine and the closing phenylalanine or tryptophan. Fields, in order: J gene, D gene, clone size, V gene, CDR3 protein, CDR3 DNA. A D gene is named only where the DNA matches it firmly. Not all rows give a size; the values are once, few, many and, for expanded clones, a class.

TRBJ2-7	-	-	TRBV5-4	CASSLEVRYEQYF	TGTGCCAGCAGCTTGGAGGTCAGATACGAGCAGTACTTC
TRBJ2-7	-	-	TRBV7-2	CASSRSGGAIHSYEQYF	TGTGCCAGCAGCAGGAGTGGTGGAGCCATCCACTCCTACGAGCAGTACTTC
TRBJ2-1	-	-	TRBV18	CASAPRAGMGNNEQFF	TGTGCCAGCGCCCCACGGGCAGGGATGGGAAACAATGAGCAGTTCTTC
TRBJ2-5	-	-	TRBV20-1	CSAMQETQYF	TGCAGTGCAATGCAAGAGACCCAGTACTTC
TRBJ2-7	TRBD2	-	TRBV27	CASSPGTSVSYEQYF	TGTGCCAGCAGCCCCGGGACTAGCGTATCCTACGAGCAGTACTTC
TRBJ2-7	TRBD2	-	TRBV25-1	CASSKPGLALNEQYF	TGTGCCAGCAGTAAACCGGGACTAGCCCTTAACGAGCAGTACTTC
TRBJ2-2	-	once	TRBV11-2	CASSPGAQGSGELFF	TGTGCCAGCAGCCCCGGGGCGCAAGGAAGCGGGGAGCTGTTTTTT
TRBJ2-7	TRBD2	-	TRBV6-1	CASSEGSQREWSYEQYF	TGTGCCAGCAGTGAGGGGTCCCAGCGGGAGTGGTCCTACGAGCAGTACTTC
TRBJ2-7	TRBD1	-	TRBV7-2	CASSVQGAGYEQYF	TGTGCCAGCAGCGTACAGGGGGCGGGCTACGAGCAGTACTTC
TRBJ1-5	-	-	TRBV7-2	CASSLGFRYNQPQHF	TGTGCCAGCAGCTTAGGATTCAGGTACAATCAGCCCCAGCATTTT
TRBJ2-2	-	-	TRBV5-6	CASSGSFRAGELFF	TGTGCCAGCAGCGGATCCTTCAGGGCCGGGGAGCTGTTTTTT
TRBJ2-3	TRBD2	-	TRBV18	CASSPRVGGPSTDTQYF	TGTGCCAGCTCACCACGGGTGGGAGGGCCCAGCACAGATACGCAGTATTTT
TRBJ2-1	TRBD2	-	TRBV9	CASTRTSGSNEQFF	TGTGCCAGCACCCGGACTAGCGGGAGTAATGAGCAGTTCTTC
TRBJ1-2	-	-	TRBV28	CASSTGFGYTF	TGTGCCAGCAGTACCGGGTTCGGCTACACCTTC
TRBJ2-7	TRBD2	-	TRBV18	CASSEAGLVYEQYF	TGTGCCAGCTCAGAAGCGGGATTGGTCTACGAGCAGTACTTC
TRBJ2-3	TRBD1	once	TRBV28	CASSNGQGAPDTQYF	TGTGCCAGCAGTAACGGACAGGGGGCCCCAGATACGCAGTATTTT
TRBJ2-6	TRBD1	-	TRBV5-1	CASSLAPGQAAGANVLTF	TGCGCCAGCAGCTTGGCTCCAGGACAGGCAGCTGGGGCCAACGTCCTGACTTTC
TRBJ2-7	TRBD2	-	TRBV10-1	CASSEAGGSSYEQYF	TGCGCCAGCAGTGAGGCGGGAGGAAGCTCCTACGAGCAGTACTTC
TRBJ2-7	TRBD1	-	TRBV2	CASSEDRGGYEQYF	TGTGCCAGCAGTGAAGACAGGGGTGGTTACGAGCAGTACTTC
TRBJ2-2	-	-	TRBV5-1	CASSRGAGETGELFF	TGCGCCAGCTCTCGAGGGGCAGGGGAAACCGGGGAGCTGTTTTTT
TRBJ1-2	-	-	TRBV28	CASNPGGGWAGGYTF	TGTGCCAGCAACCCCGGAGGAGGGTGGGCGGGTGGCTACACCTTC
TRBJ2-5	-	-	TRBV5-1	CASSAQGKETQYF	TGCGCCAGCAGTGCTCAGGGTAAAGAGACCCAGTACTTC
TRBJ1-2	TRBD1	-	TRBV15	CATSRLTGAGLNYKRGYTF	TGTGCCACCAGCAGGTTAACAGGGGCAGGACTTAACTATAAGCGTGGCTACACCTTC
TRBJ1-1	TRBD1	once	TRBV7-9	CASSRGQGNTEAFF	TGTGCCAGCAGCCGGGGACAGGGGAACACTGAAGCTTTCTTT
TRBJ1-4	TRBD1	-	TRBV5-1	CASSTGQGAGEKLFF	TGCGCCAGCAGCACAGGACAGGGGGCTGGTGAAAAACTGTTTTTT
TRBJ2-3	-	-	TRBV7-3	CASSPSGGSTDTQYF	TGTGCCAGCAGCCCCTCGGGCGGAAGCACAGATACGCAGTATTTT